One sample yielded the 21 T cell receptor beta chains listed below, sequenced in a study of blood T cell repertoires in COVID-19. Some clones are missing from TCRdb's copy, which holds only in-frame ones; the method was immunoSEQ multiplex PCR. Among around 300,000 clones listed, 89% were seen once. Source material: PBMCs or T cells enriched from blood (not recorded which). Receptor source: a woman in her twenties or thirties who had recovered from COVID-19.

CDR3 DNA: TGTGCCAGCAGTCTCCACAGGGGAAACGAGCAGTACTTC. Encoded protein: CASSLHRGNEQYF. J is TRBJ2-7 and V is TRBV12-3 or TRBV12-4; TRBD1 agrees at 7 bases. The CDR3 consists of 13 residues. V lost 5 bases to trimming and J lost 5 bases; unmatched junction nucleotides: 6.

V gene TRBV28 combines with J gene TRBJ1-5; perhaps TRBD1 as D (6 bases). The ends were cut back, 4 bases at V and 3 bases at J, with 22 bases in the middle. This CDR3 contains 18 residues. Germline V CDR1 and CDR2: MDHEN, SYDVKM. As DNA, the CDR3 is TGTGCCAGCAGTTCCCTCATCGACAGGATAGAAAACAATCAGCCCCAGCATTTT. Protein sequence: CASSSLIDRIENNQPQHF.

The V gene is TRBV7-6, the J gene TRBJ1-6, with D perhaps matching TRBD1 (5 bases). V was trimmed by 1 base and J by 0 bases, leaving 16 bases between them. Germline V lookup: CDR1 SGHVS, CDR2 FNYEAQ. CDR3 size: 19 residues. For the CDR3, the DNA is TGTGCCAGCAGCTTAGTGGCCAGGGAGGCGAGCTCCTATAATTCACCCCTCCACTTT. Translated: CASSLVAREASSYNSPLHF.

This chain links TRBV11-2 with TRBJ1-5; D gene ambiguous. CDR1 and CDR2 from the germline V gene are SGHAT and FQNNGV. Trimming took 1 base from V and 9 from J, leaving 13 bases between them. CDR3 length: 14 residues. The CDR3 sequence: CASSLGRETRPQHF. Written as DNA, the CDR3 is TGTGCCAGCAGCTTAGGGCGGGAAACAAGGCCCCAGCATTTT.

J is TRBJ2-3 and V is TRBV7-2, with 8 bases that match TRBD2. This CDR3 comprises 15 residues. With V trimmed by 1 base and J by 5 bases, 5 bases remained unmatched. Per germline, CDR1 SGHTA and CDR2 FQGNSA. The chain's CDR3 is CASSLDSSGLDTQYF. DNA of the CDR3: TGTGCCAGCAGCTTAGATTCTAGCGGGTTAGATACGCAGTATTTT.

With respect to this clone: At one end, the junction sequence differs from germline, possibly due to a read error. The chain joins TRBV2 to TRBJ2-1; D is perhaps TRBD1 (5 bases). CDR1 is SNHLY and CDR2 is FYNNEI in the germline V gene. The CDR3 has 12 residues. Here the CDR3 reads CASHPEVGAQLF. The CDR3 DNA reads as TGTGCCAGCCATCCCGAGGTAGGGGCGCAGCTCTTC.

V and J are TRBV15 and TRBJ1-2; D is undetermined. Germline V gene lookup returns CDR1 LNHNV and CDR2 YYDKDF (reference sequence). V was trimmed by 4 bases and J by 0 bases, leaving 18 bases between them. The CDR3 consists of 17 residues. CDR3 coding DNA: TGTGCCACCAGCATTTTCCAAGGGAGCGCTACTAACTATGGCTACACCTTC. Amino acids: CATSIFQGSATNYGYTF.

This chain uses TRBV19 with TRBJ1-2; D possibly corresponds to TRBD1 (6 bases). CDR3 length: 14 residues. Trimming took 3 bases from V and 4 from J, leaving 12 bases between them. Germline lookup yields CDR1 LNHDA and CDR2 SQIVND (reference sequence). CDR3 bases: TGTGCCAGTAGTATGCACAGGGTTGTCTATGGCTACACCTTC. It encodes CASSMHRVVYGYTF. The full variable domain, in which reference TRBV19 and TRBJ1-2 provide the parts outside the CDR3, is DGGITQSPKYLFRKEGQNVTLSCEQNLNHDAMYWYRQDPGQGLRLIYYSQIVNDFQKGDIAEGYSVSREKKESFPLTVTSAQKNPTAFYLCASSMHRVVYGYTFGSGTRLTVV.

The rearrangement uses TRBV2 and TRBJ2-7; possible D gene TRBD1, 6 bases. The germline V and J ends were trimmed by 6 bases and 6 bases, with 15 bases remaining between them. This CDR3 is built from 13 residues. Germline V gives CDR1 SNHLY, CDR2 FYNNEI. The CDR3: CASRKPGEGEQYF. The DNA of the CDR3 is TGTGCCAGCAGGAAACCAGGGGAAGGCGAGCAGTACTTC.

V and J are TRBV19 and TRBJ2-7; 9 bases fit TRBD1. V shed 2 bases and J 3 bases; nucleotides not matched to a gene: 5. Germline CDR1 and CDR2: LNHDA and SQIVND (reference sequence). This CDR3 is built from 15 residues. The CDR3 nucleotides are TGTGCCAGTAGTATATCGGGACAGGGTTTCTACGAGCAGTACTTC. Translating gives CASSISGQGFYEQYF. Combining the CDR3 with reference TRBV19 and TRBJ2-7 gives the whole variable domain DGGITQSPKYLFRKEGQNVTLSCEQNLNHDAMYWYRQDPGQGLRLIYYSQIVNDFQKGDIAEGYSVSREKKESFPLTVTSAQKNPTAFYLCASSISGQGFYEQYFGPGTRLTVT.

The DNA for the CDR3 is TGTGCCAGCAGTTACCCGCAGGGGGCCGTGCGGGAAAAACTGTTTTTT. Its translation is CASSYPQGAVREKLFF. This chain joins TRBV6-5 and TRBJ1-4, with 8 bases matching TRBD1. The germline V gene has CDR1 MNHEY and CDR2 SVGAGI. The junction had 10 bases not matched to a gene; V was cut back by 2 bases and J by 8 bases. The CDR3 runs 16 residues.

This clone was observed a few times. The chain uses TRBV18 and TRBJ2-7, with 7 bases that match TRBD1. This CDR3 is built from 14 residues. Germline loops: CDR1 KGHSH, CDR2 LQKENI. The V segment lost 8 bases and the J segment 1 base; nucleotides outside the gene matches: 8. CDR3 coding DNA: TGTGCCAGCAAGACCACGGGACAGTCCTACGAGCAGTACTTC. It codes for CASKTTGQSYEQYF.

V usage is TRBV11-2 and J usage is TRBJ1-3; TRBD1 might be the D (6 bases). The V end was cut by 4 bases, the J end by 4 bases, with 14 bases between. The CDR3 is made up of 15 amino acids. Germline loops: CDR1 SGHAT, CDR2 FQNNGV. The CDR3, as DNA: TGTGCCAGCAGCTCCATTCAGGGGTACGGAAACACCATATATTTT. Protein sequence: CASSSIQGYGNTIYF.

V and J are TRBV3-1 (or the pseudogene TRBV3-2) and TRBJ2-7; 14 bases line up with TRBD2. Germline values: CDR1 LGHDT, CDR2 YNNKEL (reference sequence). The CDR3 totals 22 residues. Unmatched junction bases numbered 19, after V lost 0 bases and J lost 3 bases. This CDR3 is CASSQDTLLERTSGRTNYEQYF. The DNA for the CDR3 is TGTGCCAGCAGCCAAGATACGCTATTGGAGCGGACTAGCGGGAGGACCAACTACGAGCAGTACTTC.

The gene calls are TRBV27 and TRBJ2-7, with 15 bases matching TRBD2. Germline CDR1 reads MNHEY; CDR2 reads SMNVEV (reference sequence). This CDR3 spans 16 amino acids. Germline trimming cut 4 bases from V and 2 bases from J; bases unmatched to any gene: 3. CDR3 sequence: CASSWGLAGGTYEQYF. In DNA, the CDR3 is TGTGCCAGCAGTTGGGGACTAGCGGGAGGTACCTACGAGCAGTACTTC.

The chain carries TRBV28 and TRBJ1-1, with TRBD1 matching 7 bases. This CDR3 is built from 14 residues. Germline V gene lookup returns CDR1 MDHEN and CDR2 SYDVKM. With 6 bases clipped from V and 3 bases from J, the junction kept 7 bases outside the gene matches. The CDR3: CASSPGDRDTEAFF. CDR3 coding DNA: TGTGCCAGCAGCCCCGGAGACAGGGACACTGAAGCTTTCTTT. The variable domain in full, with the rest retrieved from reference TRBV28 and TRBJ1-1, is DVKVTQSSRYLVKRTGEKVFLECVQDMDHENMFWYRQDPGLGLRLIYFSYDVKMKEKGDIPEGYSVSREKKERFSLILESASTNQTSMYLCASSPGDRDTEAFFGQGTRLTVV.

This chain connects TRBV13 to TRBJ1-1, with TRBD1 matching over 8 bases. Germline loops: CDR1 PRHDT, CDR2 FYEKMQ (reference sequence). Germline trimming cut 5 bases from V and 1 base from J; bases unmatched to any gene: 3. The CDR3 is made up of 14 amino acids. The CDR3 nucleotides read TGTGCCAGCAGCCCAGGACAGGGGAACACTGAAGCTTTCTTT. It is translated as CASSPGQGNTEAFF.

The rearrangement links TRBV5-5 to TRBJ2-1, with D possibly TRBD2 on 6 matching bases. Germline loops: CDR1 SGHKS, CDR2 YYEKEE (reference sequence). Trimming stripped 3 bases from V and 0 bases from J, with 16 bases between. The CDR3 runs to 17 residues. The CDR3 is CASSYGTLGASYNEQFF. DNA for the CDR3: TGTGCCAGCAGCTACGGGACTCTAGGGGCCTCCTACAATGAGCAGTTCTTC.

The chain joins TRBV6-1 to TRBJ2-1; tentatively, D is TRBD2 (6 bases). The CDR3 spans 14 residues. V lost 7 bases to trimming and J lost 0 bases, with 10 bases between them. Germline V gene sequence: CDR1 MNHNS, CDR2 SASEGT. The CDR3 region has the DNA TGTGCCAGCACTAGCGCTCGCTCCTACAATGAGCAGTTCTTC. This codes for CASTSARSYNEQFF.

This chain connects TRBV5-4 to TRBJ1-3; 7 nucleotides agree with TRBD1. CDR1 SGHNT and CDR2 YYREEE come from the germline V gene (reference sequence). The J segment lost 2 bases and the V segment lost 2 bases, leaving 4 bases of the junction unmatched. The CDR3 spans 15 residues. Here the CDR3 DNA reads TGTGCCAGCAGCTTCCGACAGGGTGCTGGAAACACCATATATTTT. This gives the protein CASSFRQGAGNTIYF.

This clone was seen a few times. This rearrangement joins TRBV18 to TRBJ1-5; TRBD1 matches at 7 bases. Trimming cost V 4 bases and J 3 bases; bases outside gene matches: 6. This CDR3 is 15 amino acids long. The germline gives CDR1 KGHSH, CDR2 LQKENI. Written as DNA, the CDR3 is TGTGCCAGCTCACTTCACAGGGGTCCCAATCAGCCCCAGCATTTT. Amino acid sequence: CASSLHRGPNQPQHF.